This T cell receptor (beta chain) emerged from a study of T cells in Graves' hyperthyroidism and ophthalmopathy. Study-wide results and limits: Ophthalmopathy was separated from stable hyperthyroidism by a 13 V-J model. Most thyroid clonotypes with frequency above 0.001 were detected in blood.

The CDR3 consists of 14 residues. The germline CDR1 and CDR2 sequences are MDHEN and SYDVKM. V shed 6 bases and J shed 4 bases, with 13 bases lying between them. The hyperthyroidism patients had all been newly diagnosed, and their disease duration was under 2 months. Their ages ranged from 18 to 65 years. Exclusion of patients followed from uncontrolled infection, other autoimmune disease, pregnancy or lactation. This clonotype showed up many times. Its antigen is unknown. Authors of the study amplified TCR beta CDR3 regions from RNA transcripts. TCR CDR3 underwent first-round RT-PCR with the HTBI primer set. TCRdb re-called the multiplex PCR reads through MiXCR, storing one row per CDR3 protein. This sample has fewer than 400,000 distinct CDR3 sequences; about a sixth occur once, and the top ten carry about 27%.

The sequence was obtained from a woman aged 18-30 years with Graves' hyperthyroidism that later progressed to Graves' ophthalmopathy. Sequenced sample: blood. The genes are TRBV28 and TRBJ1-5, with a tentative D call TRBD1 (6 bases). The CDR3 nucleotides are TGTGCCAGCAGAGAACAGGGCTCGAATCAGCCCCAGCATTTT. It yields the protein CASREQGSNQPQHF.